A selection of T cell receptor beta chains follows, all from one sample in a study of T-cell reconstitution after alpha-beta-depleted transplantation in children. TCRdb re-analysed the PCR reads in MiXCR, keeping a single row per CDR3 protein. The sample lists hundreds of thousands of distinct CDR3 sequences; roughly 23% were seen once. This sample comprised PBMCs, mostly from graft donor cells, obtained 360 days after TCRalphabeta/CD19-depleted stem cell transplant. Source of these receptors: a boy in the first two years of life who had a stem cell transplant for acute myeloid leukemia, so the T cells may come from the graft donor. Both conserved end residues are part of each CDR3. The order of the fields is V gene, CDR3 length, clone size, J gene, D gene, CDR3 DNA, CDR3 protein. D genes are given only for firm matches. Rows give clone size only sometimes, using once, few, many, or a class for an expanded clone.

v_gene: TRBV20-1
len: 16
abundance: few
j_gene: TRBJ2-7
d_gene: .
CDR3nt: TGCAGTGCTAACAAAACTGACTCACCGAACCCCTACGAGCAGTACTTC
CDR3aa: CSANKTDSPNPYEQYF

v_gene: TRBV5-6
len: 15
abundance: .
j_gene: TRBJ1-1
d_gene: TRBD1
CDR3nt: TGTGCCAGCAGCTTCCCGGACAGGTACAACACTGAAGCTTTCTTT
CDR3aa: CASSFPDRYNTEAFF

v_gene: TRBV12-3/TRBV12-4
len: 16
abundance: many
j_gene: TRBJ2-1
d_gene: TRBD2
CDR3nt: TGTGCCAGCAGTTTAGCGGGACTAGCGACCTACAATGAGCAGTTCTTC
CDR3aa: CASSLAGLATYNEQFF

v_gene: TRBV6-2/TRBV6-3
len: 18
abundance: .
j_gene: TRBJ2-3
d_gene: .
CDR3nt: TGTGCCAGCAGTTACTCGGTTAGTGATGCCAGCCACGCTGATACGCAGTATTTT
CDR3aa: CASSYSVSDASHADTQYF

v_gene: TRBV29-1
len: 14
abundance: many
j_gene: TRBJ1-2
d_gene: .
CDR3nt: TGCAGCGTTGAAGAGGACGGACCTAACTATGGCTACACCTTC
CDR3aa: CSVEEDGPNYGYTF

v_gene: TRBV4-3
len: 15
abundance: many
j_gene: TRBJ2-7
d_gene: TRBD1
CDR3nt: TGCGCCAGCAGCCTGGGGACAGGGGAAGCCTACGAGCAGTACTTC
CDR3aa: CASSLGTGEAYEQYF

v_gene: TRBV7-2
len: 16
abundance: .
j_gene: TRBJ2-1
d_gene: TRBD2
CDR3nt: TGTGCCAGCAGCAGACTAGCGGGGGGGCCCGGTAAGGAGCAGTTCTTC
CDR3aa: CASSRLAGGPGKEQFF

v_gene: TRBV12-3/TRBV12-4
len: 15
abundance: many
j_gene: TRBJ2-3
d_gene: TRBD2
CDR3nt: TGTGCCAGCAGACCAGGCGGGGGGGCCATTGATACGCAGTATTTT
CDR3aa: CASRPGGGAIDTQYF

v_gene: TRBV6-1
len: 14
abundance: few
j_gene: TRBJ2-5
d_gene: TRBD1
CDR3nt: TGTGCCAGCAGTGTAAGGGGGCTGGGAGAGACCCAGTACTTC
CDR3aa: CASSVRGLGETQYF

v_gene: TRBV20-1
len: 14
abundance: .
j_gene: TRBJ2-7
d_gene: .
CDR3nt: TGCAGTGCGTTGACAACCCGGGCGGGTGGCGAGCAGTACTTC
CDR3aa: CSALTTRAGGEQYF

v_gene: TRBV7-9
len: 15
abundance: .
j_gene: TRBJ2-3
d_gene: .
CDR3nt: TGTGCCAGCAGCCCGGGCAGCCTCCAGAGGGATACGCAGTATTTT
CDR3aa: CASSPGSLQRDTQYF

v_gene: TRBV5-5
len: 18
abundance: many
j_gene: TRBJ1-5
d_gene: TRBD1
CDR3nt: TGTGCCAGCAGCTTGTATGGGACAGGGGGGTATAGCAATCAGCCCCAGCATTTT
CDR3aa: CASSLYGTGGYSNQPQHF

v_gene: TRBV13
len: 13
abundance: .
j_gene: TRBJ1-2
d_gene: .
CDR3nt: TGTGCCAGCAGCTTACCGGGGATGGGCGGCTACACCTTC
CDR3aa: CASSLPGMGGYTF

v_gene: TRBV28
len: 14
abundance: few
j_gene: TRBJ2-7
d_gene: .
CDR3nt: TGTGCCAGCAGTTTACCCAGGGGAGGCTACGAGCAGTACTTC
CDR3aa: CASSLPRGGYEQYF

v_gene: TRBV5-5
len: 17
abundance: many
j_gene: TRBJ2-6
d_gene: TRBD2
CDR3nt: TGTGCCAGCAGCTTGTGGACTAGCCTCTCTGGGGCCAACGTCCTGACTTTC
CDR3aa: CASSLWTSLSGANVLTF

v_gene: TRBV4-1
len: 18
abundance: many
j_gene: TRBJ2-5
d_gene: TRBD2
CDR3nt: TGCGCCAGCAGCCCTCCAGGGGAGACTAGCGGGGGGTCGGAGACCCAGTACTTC
CDR3aa: CASSPPGETSGGSETQYF

v_gene: TRBV6-5
len: 13
abundance: few
j_gene: TRBJ2-3
d_gene: .
CDR3nt: TGTGCCAGCAGTTACCACAGGGCAGATACGCAGTATTTT
CDR3aa: CASSYHRADTQYF

v_gene: TRBV6-5
len: 15
abundance: .
j_gene: TRBJ2-7
d_gene: .
CDR3nt: TGTGCCAGCAGTTCCCGACGGAGGCTACATAACGAGCAGTACTTC
CDR3aa: CASSSRRRLHNEQYF

v_gene: TRBV6-1
len: 16
abundance: few
j_gene: TRBJ2-3
d_gene: TRBD1
CDR3nt: TGTGCCAGCAGTGCCCCCGGGACAGGGAGCACAGATACGCAGTATTTT
CDR3aa: CASSAPGTGSTDTQYF

v_gene: TRBV27
len: 12
abundance: few
j_gene: TRBJ1-2
d_gene: TRBD1
CDR3nt: TGTGCCAGCACTGGGACAGGGGGGGGCTACACCTTC
CDR3aa: CASTGTGGGYTF

v_gene: TRBV6-1
len: 14
abundance: .
j_gene: TRBJ1-2
d_gene: TRBD1
CDR3nt: TGTGCCAGCAGCAGGGACAGGGAGGGCTATGGCTACACCTTC
CDR3aa: CASSRDREGYGYTF

v_gene: TRBV27
len: 11
abundance: many
j_gene: TRBJ2-1
d_gene: .
CDR3nt: TGCGCCAGCAGCGCCTACAATGAGCAGTTCTTC
CDR3aa: CASSAYNEQFF

v_gene: TRBV10-3
len: 13
abundance: .
j_gene: TRBJ2-5
d_gene: .
CDR3nt: TGTGCCAACTCCGGGGGAAAGGAAGAGACCCAGTACTTC
CDR3aa: CANSGGKEETQYF

v_gene: TRBV7-8
len: 15
abundance: .
j_gene: TRBJ2-7
d_gene: .
CDR3nt: TGTGCCAGCAGCTTAGGTCCAGCAACTACCTACGAGCAGTACTTC
CDR3aa: CASSLGPATTYEQYF

v_gene: TRBV5-1
len: 14
abundance: many
j_gene: TRBJ1-6
d_gene: .
CDR3nt: TGCGCCAGCAGCTTCGAGGGTTCGGGATCACCCCTCCACTTT
CDR3aa: CASSFEGSGSPLHF

v_gene: TRBV12-3/TRBV12-4
len: 19
abundance: many
j_gene: TRBJ2-6
d_gene: .
CDR3nt: TGTGCCAGCAGTCCTATGCTATCTGGGGGCCTCTCTGGGGCCAACGTCCTGACTTTC
CDR3aa: CASSPMLSGGLSGANVLTF

v_gene: TRBV7-9
len: 14
abundance: .
j_gene: TRBJ1-2
d_gene: TRBD1
CDR3nt: TGTGCCAGCAGCCCACGGGACAGGGTCTATGGCTACACCTTC
CDR3aa: CASSPRDRVYGYTF

v_gene: TRBV20-1
len: 15
abundance: .
j_gene: TRBJ1-4
d_gene: .
CDR3nt: TGCAGTGCTAGTACAGGGCCACAGCTTCCTGAAAAACTGTTTTTT
CDR3aa: CSASTGPQLPEKLFF

v_gene: TRBV12-3/TRBV12-4
len: 14
abundance: many
j_gene: TRBJ1-3
d_gene: .
CDR3nt: TGTGCCAGCAGTTTAATTGGCAGTCGAAACACCATATATTTT
CDR3aa: CASSLIGSRNTIYF

v_gene: TRBV25-1
len: 15
abundance: few
j_gene: TRBJ1-2
d_gene: .
CDR3nt: TGTGCCAGCACTCAAGGCCCCAATCAGGGCTATGGCTACACCTTC
CDR3aa: CASTQGPNQGYGYTF

v_gene: TRBV29-1
len: 14
abundance: few
j_gene: TRBJ1-3
d_gene: .
CDR3nt: TGCAGCGTTGAAGGAAGACAATCTGGAAACACCATATATTTT
CDR3aa: CSVEGRQSGNTIYF

v_gene: TRBV7-2
len: 15
abundance: .
j_gene: TRBJ2-7
d_gene: .
CDR3nt: TGTGCCAGCAGTCCCATAGAAAGGGTCTCCTACGAGCAGTACTTC
CDR3aa: CASSPIERVSYEQYF

v_gene: TRBV5-1
len: 15
abundance: few
j_gene: TRBJ1-1
d_gene: TRBD1
CDR3nt: TGCGCCAGCTGGCCAGCAGGGGGGTTGGACACTGAAGCTTTCTTT
CDR3aa: CASWPAGGLDTEAFF

v_gene: TRBV7-8
len: 16
abundance: .
j_gene: TRBJ2-2
d_gene: .
CDR3nt: TGTGCCAGCAGCTTAAGTCGGTTTGTCGGCACCGGGGAGCTGTTTTTT
CDR3aa: CASSLSRFVGTGELFF

v_gene: TRBV5-1
len: 14
abundance: .
j_gene: TRBJ1-6
d_gene: .
CDR3nt: TGCGCCAGCAGCTTGGTCCCTGATAATTCACCCCTCCACTTT
CDR3aa: CASSLVPDNSPLHF

v_gene: TRBV12-3/TRBV12-4
len: 16
abundance: .
j_gene: TRBJ2-1
d_gene: TRBD2
CDR3nt: TGTGCCAGCACCAAATCGACTAGCGGGAGAATACATGAGCAGTTCTTC
CDR3aa: CASTKSTSGRIHEQFF

v_gene: TRBV15
len: 15
abundance: .
j_gene: TRBJ2-2
d_gene: .
CDR3nt: TGTGCCACCAGCCGGTACGGACAGACCACCGGGGAGCTGTTTTTT
CDR3aa: CATSRYGQTTGELFF

v_gene: TRBV20-1
len: 12
abundance: .
j_gene: TRBJ2-5
d_gene: .
CDR3nt: TGCAGTGCGCCGGGGTACCAAGAGACCCAGTACTTC
CDR3aa: CSAPGYQETQYF

v_gene: TRBV6-5
len: 14
abundance: many
j_gene: TRBJ1-2
d_gene: .
CDR3nt: TGTGCCAGCAGTTACTCGAAGACAAGCTATGGCTACACCTTC
CDR3aa: CASSYSKTSYGYTF

v_gene: TRBV20-1
len: 12
abundance: few
j_gene: TRBJ1-5
d_gene: .
CDR3nt: TGCAGTGCTATCTTGGGAATTCAGCCCCAGCATTTT
CDR3aa: CSAILGIQPQHF

v_gene: TRBV20-1
len: 10
abundance: .
j_gene: TRBJ2-6
d_gene: .
CDR3nt: TGCAGTGCTGGGGCCAACGTCCTGACTTTC
CDR3aa: CSAGANVLTF

v_gene: TRBV5-6
len: 14
abundance: many
j_gene: TRBJ1-2
d_gene: TRBD1
CDR3nt: TGTGCCAGCAGCCTCTTTGACAGGGACTATGGCTACACCTTC
CDR3aa: CASSLFDRDYGYTF